This T cell receptor (beta chain) was captured in a study of blood T cell repertoires in COVID-19. Study-level information: Sources were T cells, B-cell-depleted T cells, or PBMCs; the material itself was cDNA or gDNA.

Here immunoSEQ multiplex PCR was the method, and the copy in TCRdb shows in-frame clones only, minus some. This table holds 140,000 to 150,000 clones, 70% to 90% found once. The age range of participants was about 18 to 95 years, with residence in about two dozen US areas. Two consecutive negative NP/OP PCR tests, clearance, or resolved symptoms defined Cohort 3 recovery. Germline V gene data show CDR1 as LNHDA and CDR2 as SQIVND (reference sequence). The CDR3 covers 17 residues. With V trimmed by 5 bases and J by 5 bases, 13 bases remained unmatched. The chain uses TRBV19 and TRBJ2-5; 11 bases are shared with TRBD2. This TCR was sampled from a man aged 50 or older who had recovered from COVID-19. Specimen: PBMCs or T cells enriched from blood (not recorded which). The CDR3 is CASSPGTSGPLRETQYF. DNA for the CDR3: TGTGCCAGTAGTCCGGGGACTAGCGGCCCCCTGCGGGAGACCCAGTACTTC.